These T cell receptor beta chains were read from a single sample in a study of blood T cell repertoires in COVID-19. Profiling relied on immunoSEQ multiplex PCR, and the TCRdb table lists in-frame clones only, not all of them. The table includes 150,000 to 200,000 clones, more than 65% detected once. The specimen sequenced was PBMCs or T cells enriched from blood (not recorded which). These receptors came from a man between 50 and 59 years old who had recovered from COVID-19. Each CDR3 is given with its conserved first and last residue. Fields, in order: V gene, D gene, CDR3 length, clone size, J gene, CDR3 DNA, CDR3 protein. A D gene is named only where the DNA matches it firmly. Not all rows give a size; the values are once, few, many and, for expanded clones, a class.

v_gene: TRBV5-1; d_gene: TRBD2; len: 15; abundance: -; j_gene: TRBJ2-7; CDR3nt: TGCGCCAGCAGCAGACGACTAGCGGGAGAGGACGAGCAGTACTTC; CDR3aa: CASSRRLAGEDEQYF
v_gene: TRBV7-9; d_gene: TRBD2; len: 15; abundance: -; j_gene: TRBJ2-1; CDR3nt: TGTGCCAGCAGCCCCCCGGGACTAGCGGCGGGTGAGCAGTTCTTC; CDR3aa: CASSPPGLAAGEQFF
v_gene: TRBV7-2; d_gene: -; len: 13; abundance: -; j_gene: TRBJ1-1; CDR3nt: TGTGCCAGCAGCTCGAGCCCGAACACTGAAGCTTTCTTT; CDR3aa: CASSSSPNTEAFF
v_gene: TRBV28; d_gene: -; len: 13; abundance: -; j_gene: TRBJ1-5; CDR3nt: TGTGCCAGCAGTGGACTGAGCAATCAGCCCCAGCATTTT; CDR3aa: CASSGLSNQPQHF
v_gene: TRBV28; d_gene: -; len: 12; abundance: -; j_gene: TRBJ1-2; CDR3nt: TGTGCCAGCAGTTTATCAGGGTGGGGCTACACCTTC; CDR3aa: CASSLSGWGYTF
v_gene: TRBV28; d_gene: -; len: 12; abundance: -; j_gene: TRBJ1-2; CDR3nt: TGTGCCAGCAGTACCCTAACAGAGGGCTACACCTTC; CDR3aa: CASSTLTEGYTF
v_gene: TRBV7-9; d_gene: TRBD1; len: 15; abundance: -; j_gene: TRBJ2-1; CDR3nt: TGTGCCAGCAGCCCCCGGGACAGGGTAGGCAATGAGCAGTTCTTC; CDR3aa: CASSPRDRVGNEQFF
v_gene: TRBV11-2; d_gene: -; len: 10; abundance: -; j_gene: TRBJ2-7; CDR3nt: TGTGCCAGCGACGGAGGTCGGCAGTACTTC; CDR3aa: CASDGGRQYF
v_gene: TRBV7-9; d_gene: TRBD2; len: 16; abundance: -; j_gene: TRBJ2-7; CDR3nt: TGTGCCAGCAGCTACGGACATAGCGGGGCCTCCTACGAGCAGTACTTC; CDR3aa: CASSYGHSGASYEQYF
v_gene: TRBV15; d_gene: TRBD1; len: 15; abundance: -; j_gene: TRBJ1-5; CDR3nt: TGTGCCACCAGCTCGGACAGGGGACTCAATCAGCCCCAGCATTTT; CDR3aa: CATSSDRGLNQPQHF
v_gene: TRBV10-3; d_gene: TRBD1; len: 16; abundance: once; j_gene: TRBJ1-1; CDR3nt: TGTGCCATCAGCCGAACTGACAGGGGATCGGACACTGAAGCTTTCTTT; CDR3aa: CAISRTDRGSDTEAFF
v_gene: TRBV28; d_gene: -; len: 16; abundance: -; j_gene: TRBJ1-5; CDR3nt: TGTGCCAGCAGTCGAGACCCGGGAGGGAGCAATCAGCCCCAGCATTTT; CDR3aa: CASSRDPGGSNQPQHF
v_gene: TRBV5-5; d_gene: -; len: 15; abundance: -; j_gene: TRBJ1-1; CDR3nt: TGTGCCAGCAGCCGGGGTGTAGGAGGGGCCTCTGAAGCTTTCTTT; CDR3aa: CASSRGVGGASEAFF
v_gene: TRBV5-1; d_gene: TRBD1; len: 14; abundance: -; j_gene: TRBJ2-3; CDR3nt: TGCGCCAGCAGCACGGACAGGGGTGCAGATACGCAGTATTTT; CDR3aa: CASSTDRGADTQYF
v_gene: TRBV28; d_gene: -; len: 18; abundance: -; j_gene: TRBJ2-6; CDR3nt: TGTGCCAGCAGTTCAGACAGAGAAACACCCTCTGGGGCCAACGTCCTGACTTTC; CDR3aa: CASSSDRETPSGANVLTF
v_gene: TRBV5-1; d_gene: -; len: 13; abundance: -; j_gene: TRBJ1-2; CDR3nt: TGCGCCAGCAGCTTGCCTACAGACTATGGCTACACCTTC; CDR3aa: CASSLPTDYGYTF
v_gene: TRBV30; d_gene: TRBD1; len: 14; abundance: -; j_gene: TRBJ1-6; CDR3nt: TGTGCCTGGAGCGTGCCTCAGGGGGGTTCACCCCTCCACTTT; CDR3aa: CAWSVPQGGSPLHF
v_gene: TRBV6-5; d_gene: -; len: 10; abundance: many; j_gene: TRBJ1-2; CDR3nt: TGTGCCAGCAGGGAGGATGGCTACACCTTC; CDR3aa: CASREDGYTF
v_gene: TRBV27; d_gene: TRBD1; len: 15; abundance: -; j_gene: TRBJ1-6; CDR3nt: TGTGCCAGCAGTTTGACAGGGGTTGATAATTCACCCCTCCACTTT; CDR3aa: CASSLTGVDNSPLHF
v_gene: TRBV9; d_gene: -; len: 16; abundance: -; j_gene: TRBJ1-3; CDR3nt: TGTGCCAGCAGCGTAGAATCGACAGGTCCTGGAAACACCATATATTTT; CDR3aa: CASSVESTGPGNTIYF
v_gene: TRBV6-4; d_gene: -; len: 17; abundance: -; j_gene: TRBJ2-6; CDR3nt: TGTGCCAGCAGTCCAACTGGGCCCCGTGCTGGGGCCAACGTCCTGACTTTC; CDR3aa: CASSPTGPRAGANVLTF
v_gene: TRBV11-2; d_gene: -; len: 12; abundance: -; j_gene: TRBJ2-5; CDR3nt: TGTGCCAGCAGCGAGGGCCAAGAGACCCAGTACTTC; CDR3aa: CASSEGQETQYF
v_gene: TRBV6-5; d_gene: -; len: 15; abundance: once; j_gene: TRBJ2-3; CDR3nt: TGTGCCAGCAGTCTTACGTTTAGCGGTTCAGATACGCAGTATTTT; CDR3aa: CASSLTFSGSDTQYF
v_gene: TRBV4-1; d_gene: -; len: 17; abundance: -; j_gene: TRBJ1-4; CDR3nt: TGCGCCAGCAGCCAAGACCCAGGAAGGACAACTAATGAAAAACTGTTTTTT; CDR3aa: CASSQDPGRTTNEKLFF
v_gene: TRBV10-2; d_gene: -; len: 13; abundance: -; j_gene: TRBJ2-3; CDR3nt: TGCGCCAGCGGGGCGACGCAAAGAGATACGCAGTATTTT; CDR3aa: CASGATQRDTQYF
v_gene: TRBV3-1/TRBV3-2; d_gene: TRBD2; len: 13; abundance: -; j_gene: TRBJ2-7; CDR3nt: TGTGCCAGCAAACGGACTAGCGGCTACGAGCAGTACTTC; CDR3aa: CASKRTSGYEQYF
v_gene: TRBV20-1; d_gene: TRBD2; len: 16; abundance: -; j_gene: TRBJ2-3; CDR3nt: TGCAGTGCTAGTAACAAACTAGCGGGAGTTGCGGATACGCAGTATTTT; CDR3aa: CSASNKLAGVADTQYF
v_gene: TRBV9; d_gene: -; len: 12; abundance: -; j_gene: TRBJ1-6; CDR3nt: TGTGCCAGCAGCGATCTAGACAGGTCCCTCCACTTT; CDR3aa: CASSDLDRSLHF
v_gene: TRBV7-2; d_gene: TRBD2; len: 16; abundance: -; j_gene: TRBJ2-7; CDR3nt: TGTGCCAGCAGCTTTAAAGGGCGGGGGGCCGAGTACGAGCAGTACTTC; CDR3aa: CASSFKGRGAEYEQYF
v_gene: TRBV19; d_gene: -; len: 15; abundance: -; j_gene: TRBJ1-2; CDR3nt: TGTGCCACGGGGGGAGGCAGTCACACCTACTATGGCTACACCTTC; CDR3aa: CATGGGSHTYYGYTF
v_gene: TRBV4-1; d_gene: -; len: 17; abundance: once; j_gene: TRBJ2-5; CDR3nt: TGCGCCAGCAGCCAAGAAAGTTTAGGAGCGTCGGGAGAGACCCAGTACTTC; CDR3aa: CASSQESLGASGETQYF
v_gene: TRBV19; d_gene: TRBD1; len: 14; abundance: -; j_gene: TRBJ1-6; CDR3nt: TGTGCCAGTACCCCGGACAGGGGGAGGTCACCCCTCCACTTT; CDR3aa: CASTPDRGRSPLHF
v_gene: TRBV7-2; d_gene: TRBD1; len: 15; abundance: -; j_gene: TRBJ2-3; CDR3nt: TGTGCCAGCAGCTTAGCCCCACAGGGGATGGGTACGCAGTATTTT; CDR3aa: CASSLAPQGMGTQYF
v_gene: TRBV11-2; d_gene: -; len: 13; abundance: -; j_gene: TRBJ2-7; CDR3nt: TGTGCCAGCAGCGTGGGGCAGGCCTACGAGCAGTACTTC; CDR3aa: CASSVGQAYEQYF
v_gene: TRBV6-5; d_gene: -; len: 14; abundance: once; j_gene: TRBJ1-1; CDR3nt: TGTGCCAGCAGTTCCAGGCCCCAGAACACTGAAGCTTTCTTT; CDR3aa: CASSSRPQNTEAFF
v_gene: TRBV4-2; d_gene: TRBD1; len: 17; abundance: -; j_gene: TRBJ2-6; CDR3nt: TGTGCCAGCAGCCAAGCCAGGGGGACCTCTGGGGCCAACGTCCTGACTTTC; CDR3aa: CASSQARGTSGANVLTF
v_gene: TRBV24-1; d_gene: -; len: 15; abundance: -; j_gene: TRBJ1-4; CDR3nt: TGTGCCACCAGTGATTTTCCGGGAGTCGGTGAAAAACTGTTTTTT; CDR3aa: CATSDFPGVGEKLFF
v_gene: TRBV30; d_gene: TRBD2; len: 15; abundance: -; j_gene: TRBJ2-5; CDR3nt: TGTGCCTGGAGTGTTAGCGGGGGGGCCTGGGAGACCCAGTACTTC; CDR3aa: CAWSVSGGAWETQYF
v_gene: TRBV12-3/TRBV12-4; d_gene: -; len: 11; abundance: -; j_gene: TRBJ2-1; CDR3nt: TGTGCCAGCAGTTTTAGTAATGAGCAGTTCTTC; CDR3aa: CASSFSNEQFF
v_gene: TRBV10-3; d_gene: -; len: 14; abundance: -; j_gene: TRBJ1-4; CDR3nt: TGTGCCATCAGTGAGGAGAGAGGGAATGAAAAACTGTTTTTT; CDR3aa: CAISEERGNEKLFF
v_gene: TRBV19; d_gene: -; len: 18; abundance: once; j_gene: TRBJ1-4; CDR3nt: TGTGCCAGTAGTATTAAATTTCCAGGGCCATCGGGTAATGAAAAACTGTTTTTT; CDR3aa: CASSIKFPGPSGNEKLFF
v_gene: TRBV5-4; d_gene: -; len: 14; abundance: -; j_gene: TRBJ1-2; CDR3nt: TGTGCCAGCAGCTGGTTTCAGGGAAACTATGGCTACACCTTC; CDR3aa: CASSWFQGNYGYTF
v_gene: TRBV4-1; d_gene: -; len: 16; abundance: once; j_gene: TRBJ2-3; CDR3nt: TGCGCCAGCAGCCAAGATAGCCTAGGCGGATTGGATACGCAGTATTTT; CDR3aa: CASSQDSLGGLDTQYF
v_gene: TRBV5-1; d_gene: -; len: 15; abundance: -; j_gene: TRBJ2-1; CDR3nt: TGCGCCAGCAGCTTGGCCGAACGGTCCTACAATGAGCAGTTCTTC; CDR3aa: CASSLAERSYNEQFF
v_gene: TRBV21-1; d_gene: -; len: 17; abundance: -; j_gene: TRBJ2-5; CDR3nt: TGTGCCAGCAGCAAAGATCTGTCTAGCGGGAGTGGGGAGACCCAGTACTTC; CDR3aa: CASSKDLSSGSGETQYF
v_gene: TRBV5-6; d_gene: TRBD1; len: 16; abundance: -; j_gene: TRBJ1-2; CDR3nt: TGTGCCAGCAGCTTGGAACGATTGACAGGGTTCTATGGCTACACCTTC; CDR3aa: CASSLERLTGFYGYTF
v_gene: TRBV24-1; d_gene: TRBD2; len: 14; abundance: -; j_gene: TRBJ2-1; CDR3nt: TGTGCCACATCCGGGACTAGCGGGGCCAATGAGCAGTTCTTC; CDR3aa: CATSGTSGANEQFF
v_gene: TRBV10-1; d_gene: TRBD1; len: 15; abundance: -; j_gene: TRBJ1-5; CDR3nt: TGCGCCAGCAGTCCGGACAGGGCACCGAATCAGCCCCAGCATTTT; CDR3aa: CASSPDRAPNQPQHF
v_gene: TRBV11-2; d_gene: TRBD1; len: 13; abundance: -; j_gene: TRBJ1-2; CDR3nt: TGTGCCAGCAGCCCTTGGACAGGGAGGGGCTACACCTTC; CDR3aa: CASSPWTGRGYTF
v_gene: TRBV29-1; d_gene: -; len: 11; abundance: -; j_gene: TRBJ1-1; CDR3nt: TGCAGCGTTGTATCGGAGTTTGGAGCTTTCTTT; CDR3aa: CSVVSEFGAFF
v_gene: TRBV10-3; d_gene: -; len: 13; abundance: -; j_gene: TRBJ1-2; CDR3nt: TGTGCCATCAGTGAGCCCAGGGAAGACGGCTACACCTTC; CDR3aa: CAISEPREDGYTF
v_gene: TRBV11-2; d_gene: TRBD1; len: 14; abundance: -; j_gene: TRBJ2-7; CDR3nt: TGTGCCAGCAGCCCTTTCCAGGGGGCCTACGAGCAGTACTTC; CDR3aa: CASSPFQGAYEQYF